Listed below are T cell receptor beta chains from one sample, sequenced in a study of cytomegalovirus exposure and HLA in healthy donors. The repertoire was sequenced with immunoSEQ multiplex PCR; TCRdb's copy has only in-frame clones and lacks some. The sample lists some 260,000 clones; around 91% were seen once. Specimen: PBMCs. The source of these receptors is a woman aged 25 to 45 in good health and CMV-seronegative. Each CDR3 is given with its conserved first and last residue. The order of the fields is D gene, CDR3 length, clone size, V gene, J gene, CDR3 DNA, CDR3 protein. D genes are given only for firm matches. Only some rows state a clone size, as once, few, many or a class for expanded clones.

D: .
length: 13
size: .
V: TRBV27
J: TRBJ1-5
DNA: TGTGCCAGCAGTTTAGCCCGGGACCAGCCCCAGCATTTT
CDR3: CASSLARDQPQHF

D: TRBD1
length: 16
size: .
V: TRBV6-5
J: TRBJ2-7
DNA: TGTGCCAGCAGTTACTCCCGGACAGGGGGCTGGTACGAGCAGTACTTC
CDR3: CASSYSRTGGWYEQYF

D: TRBD2
length: 17
size: .
V: TRBV4-2
J: TRBJ2-1
DNA: TGTGCCAGCAGCACAGAACCAGCGGGAGGACTATACAATGAGCAGTTCTTC
CDR3: CASSTEPAGGLYNEQFF

D: .
length: 12
size: .
V: TRBV30
J: TRBJ1-1
DNA: TGTGCCTGGAGTCACCCGAACACTGAAGCTTTCTTT
CDR3: CAWSHPNTEAFF

D: .
length: 16
size: once
V: TRBV7-9
J: TRBJ1-4
DNA: TGTGCCAGCAGCTTAGTCGGGACGCGGGCTAATGAAAAACTGTTTTTT
CDR3: CASSLVGTRANEKLFF

D: TRBD2
length: 13
size: .
V: TRBV27
J: TRBJ2-7
DNA: TGTGCCAGCAGCCCAGCGGGACCTTACGAGCAGTACTTC
CDR3: CASSPAGPYEQYF

D: TRBD2
length: 18
size: .
V: TRBV4-1
J: TRBJ2-7
DNA: TGCGCCAGCAGCCCCTCCTTGGGGCAGCGGGAGGTTACCTACGAGCAGTACTTC
CDR3: CASSPSLGQREVTYEQYF

D: .
length: 14
size: .
V: TRBV5-1
J: TRBJ1-1
DNA: TGCGCCAGCAGCCCAATGGGGCTGAACACTGAAGCTTTCTTT
CDR3: CASSPMGLNTEAFF

D: .
length: 17
size: .
V: TRBV7-9
J: TRBJ1-5
DNA: TGTGCCAGCAGCTTAGGGACGGCAGTCTTTAGCAATCAGCCCCAGCATTTT
CDR3: CASSLGTAVFSNQPQHF

D: TRBD2
length: 18
size: .
V: TRBV6-1
J: TRBJ2-4
DNA: TGTGCCAGCAGCGAACGGACTAGCGGGGACCTAGCCAAAAACATTCAGTACTTC
CDR3: CASSERTSGDLAKNIQYF

D: .
length: 12
size: .
V: TRBV29-1
J: TRBJ2-5
DNA: TGCAGCGGGGCAGGCCCAAGGGAGACCCAGTACTTC
CDR3: CSGAGPRETQYF

D: .
length: 13
size: .
V: TRBV27
J: TRBJ2-7
DNA: TGTGCCAGCAGTTCAACAGGGAACTACGAGCAGTACTTC
CDR3: CASSSTGNYEQYF

D: TRBD1
length: 16
size: .
V: TRBV6-1
J: TRBJ2-7
DNA: TGTGCCAGCAGTGAGGGGTCCGGACAGGGGAGCTACGAGCAGTACTTC
CDR3: CASSEGSGQGSYEQYF

D: .
length: 16
size: .
V: TRBV6-5
J: TRBJ2-7
DNA: TGTGCCAGCAGTTACTCCGACGGGACATGGGGGTACGAGCAGTACTTC
CDR3: CASSYSDGTWGYEQYF

D: .
length: 13
size: once
V: TRBV19
J: TRBJ1-1
DNA: TGTGCCAGTAGTTGGCAGGTAGTCGCTGAAGCTTTCTTT
CDR3: CASSWQVVAEAFF

D: .
length: 15
size: .
V: TRBV6-1
J: TRBJ2-5
DNA: TGTGCCAGCAGAACCTACTCGATGTACCAAGAGACCCAGTACTTC
CDR3: CASRTYSMYQETQYF

D: TRBD2
length: 15
size: .
V: TRBV11-3
J: TRBJ2-5
DNA: TGTGCCAGCAGCTCCGGGACTAGCGGCCAAGAGACCCAGTACTTC
CDR3: CASSSGTSGQETQYF

D: TRBD2
length: 16
size: once
V: TRBV7-8
J: TRBJ2-5
DNA: TGTGCCAGCAGCTTAATTGAGGCGGGAGGCTCAGAGACCCAGTACTTC
CDR3: CASSLIEAGGSETQYF

D: TRBD2
length: 15
size: .
V: TRBV28
J: TRBJ2-1
DNA: TGTGCCAGCACCCCCCCCGCGGGACTAGCCGTTGAGCAGTTCTTC
CDR3: CASTPPAGLAVEQFF

D: .
length: 14
size: .
V: TRBV9
J: TRBJ2-7
DNA: TGTGCCAGCAGCGTAGACTCCACCTCCTACGAGCAGTACTTC
CDR3: CASSVDSTSYEQYF

D: .
length: 17
size: .
V: TRBV27
J: TRBJ2-2
DNA: TGTGCCAGCAAGACGACGGCTAACTATGAGAACACCGGGGAGCTGTTTTTT
CDR3: CASKTTANYENTGELFF

D: .
length: 16
size: .
V: TRBV6-6
J: TRBJ2-2
DNA: TGTGCCAGCAGTCTCGGCCCTGGCGCGAACACCGGGGAGCTGTTTTTT
CDR3: CASSLGPGANTGELFF

D: .
length: 14
size: .
V: TRBV30
J: TRBJ1-1
DNA: TGTGCCTGGAGCGTAGGACAGCCCGACACTGAAGCTTTCTTT
CDR3: CAWSVGQPDTEAFF